Reported below is one TCR beta chain. Trimming pared 3 bases from V and 5 bases from J, leaving 14 bases between. Germline V CDR1 and CDR2: SGDLS, YYNGEE. There are 14 residues in the CDR3. In the source study's methods: Amplified reference gene primers provided the basis for estimating nucleated cell counts. The table came from immunoSEQ multiplex PCR; TCRdb's copy has only in-frame clones and leaves some out. Clone size and V and J calls were adopted from that table, with D and trimming inferred from the DNA. The sample contains just over 250,000 clones, about 87% of which appear only once. These data are taken from a study of blood T cell repertoires in COVID-19. Looking at the study overall: COVID-19 samples, acute and convalescent, were from the United States, Italy and Spain. T cells, B-cell-depleted T cells, or PBMCs provided the cDNA or gDNA that served as material.

The chain uses TRBV9 and TRBJ2-5; D may be TRBD2 (5 bases). Input material: peripheral blood. The clonotype originates from a woman aged 45-65 years with acute or convalescent COVID-19. The CDR3 sequence is CASSAGLSWETQYF. In DNA, the CDR3 is TGTGCCAGCAGCGCTGGACTCTCTTGGGAGACCCAGTACTTC.